Following are 7 T cell receptor beta chains from one sample sequenced in a study of T cells in Graves' hyperthyroidism and ophthalmopathy. Amplification of TCR beta CDR3 regions was performed using RNA transcripts as template. Using the HTBI primer set, a first-round RT-PCR was run on the TCR CDR3. TCRdb itself ran the multiplex PCR reads through MiXCR, one entry per CDR3 protein. The sample shows a few hundred thousand distinct CDR3 sequences, about a sixth of them seen only once. Sequencing was carried out using blood. Receptors were obtained from a woman aged 25-40 years with Graves' hyperthyroidism.

Worth noting for this clonotype: A much more abundant neighbour one base away suggests this may be a read error. The rearrangement links TRBV29-1 to TRBJ2-5; a weak D match, TRBD1 (5 bases). TRBJ2-1 explains the end of the DNA better; the J call may be wrong. Germline V gives CDR1 SQVTM, CDR2 ANQGSEA. The CDR3 consists of 12 residues. Written as DNA, the CDR3 is TGCAGCGTTGCAGGGTTACAAGAGACCCAGTTCTTC. Translating gives CSVAGLQETQFF.

This clonotype was found many times. The junction departs from the called germline gene at one end, perhaps through a read error. This sequence joins TRBV2 and TRBJ2-7; D gene unclear. The CDR3 extends over 16 amino acids. In germline, CDR1 is SNHLY, CDR2 FYNNEI. The CDR3 DNA is TGTGCCAGCAATGAAATGGGCGGCATCGGCTCCTACGAGCAGTACTTC. It encodes CASNEMGGIGSYEQYF.

This clonotype was found many times. The chain couples TRBV30 to TRBJ1-1; no definite D call. The CDR3 loop spans 13 amino acids. CDR1 and CDR2 from the germline V gene are GTSNPN and SVGIG (reference sequence). V was trimmed by 1 base and J by 1 base, leaving 7 bases between them. CDR3 residues: CAWSAWENTEAFF. Here the CDR3 DNA reads TGTGCCTGGAGTGCGTGGGAGAACACTGAAGCTTTCTTT.

The rearrangement links TRBV7-6 to TRBJ2-3; possibly TRBD2 for D (5 bases). This CDR3 contains 16 residues. The germline CDR1 and CDR2 sequences are SGHVS and FNYEAQ. V shed 5 bases and J shed 3 bases, with 18 bases lying between them. The CDR3 DNA reads as TGTGCCAGCAGCCCAATGGCAGCAGGCGGGACAGATACGCAGTATTTT. Its translation is CASSPMAAGGTDTQYF.

V is TRBV6-4 and J is TRBJ2-1, with D maybe TRBD2 (6 bases). Trimming left V 6 bases short and J 5 bases short, with 17 bases between. The CDR3 runs to 15 residues. Germline values: CDR1 MRHNA, CDR2 SNTAGT. The CDR3 sequence is CASSVESGPNNEQFF. CDR3 coding DNA: TGTGCCAGCAGCGTGGAGAGCGGGCCCAACAATGAGCAGTTCTTC.

This clonotype was seen a handful of times. This rearrangement joins TRBV12-5 to TRBJ1-1; TRBD1 aligns across 9 bases. The germline gives CDR1 LGHNT, CDR2 FRNRAP. With 2 bases clipped from V and 5 bases from J, the junction kept 9 bases outside the gene matches. The CDR3 has 16 residues. CDR3 residues: CASGLSPGQGQTEAFF. Written as DNA, the CDR3 is TGTGCTAGTGGTTTGTCTCCCGGACAGGGGCAGACTGAAGCTTTCTTT.

In regard to this clonotype: A read error may account for a junction end that differs from germline. As DNA, the CDR3 is TGTGGCAGCAGCCAAGATGGGAGGCTTGGGGACTTCAAATATGAGCAGTTCTTC. Translated: CGSSQDGRLGDFKYEQFF. The genes are TRBV3-1 and TRBJ2-1; a weak D match, TRBD2 (6 bases). The germline CDR1 and CDR2 sequences are LGHDT and YNNKEL (reference sequence). The CDR3 runs to 18 residues.